This entry is about one TCR beta chain. What this receptor recognizes is not known. An end of the junction differs from the germline gene, which may be a read error. These data belong to a study of cytomegalovirus exposure and HLA in healthy donors (dated 2017 in TCRdb). Notes on the research overall: In an earlier analysis of 587 of the donors, around 290 Gb of sequence data and approximately 100 million unique TCR beta sequences from about 179 million T cells were reported. Of the roughly 430 genotyped donors, around 81% fell in the genetic ancestry cluster associated with self-reported Caucasian donors. Alongside the repertoire data, information on donor age, sex, ethnicity and CMV serostatus was compiled. Every discovery cohort repertoire had been produced on one sequencing platform. To decide whether each TCR beta V gene segment behaved as functional or pseudogenic, an earlier analysis of some 600 of the donors relied on high-throughput TCR beta sequencing. Both class I and class II loci were covered by HLA typing, at four-digit resolution. In the later analysis, no new phenotypic data were used to find candidate immune exposures; instead, reliance was placed on TCR beta sequences and their occurrence across donors. Using immunosequencing, the study profiled T cell repertoires from about 650 subjects and related those repertoires to cytomegalovirus serostatus. A later analysis re-analyzed previously published TCR beta repertoires from about 600 donors and added high-resolution HLA genotyping to study TCR occurrence patterns. The aim of the study was to test whether cataloging public T cell receptors could identify signatures of past pathogen exposure. Among approximately 370 genotyped donors of the cohort, an average of approximately 240,000 unique TCR beta nucleotide sequences was sequenced per donor, of which about 18% were non-productive. Besides the first cohort of under 700 subjects, a separate validation cohort made up of 120 different subjects was used. The study combined high-throughput TCR immunosequencing, statistical association of individual TCRs with disease status, and machine learning to predict cytomegalovirus infection status. In a later genetic analysis, genome-wide SNP genotypes for about 65% of the roughly 700 donors were used, and that subset was treated as a discovery cohort. Because of strong linkage in the cohort, five DR-DQ haplotypes were treated as single units for association and clustering. Typing coverage differed by locus: A, B, C, DRB1 and DQB1 were typed in about 629-640 donors, DQA1 in about 500, DPA1 in around 610, and DPB1 in 400 to 490. An early release that covered some 640 HLA-typed donors contained around 330 gigabases of sequencing data and 80 million or so unique TCR sequences. The full study reports these points: In the study, 150 to 200 TCR beta chains were listed as associated with cytomegalovirus. Because HLA typing was unavailable for some donors at each locus, only the typed subset was used in association tests. The 87-base-pair reads could not distinguish some IMGT-functional V segments, including TRBV6-2 and TRBV6-3, so those segments were excluded. At a false discovery rate of 0.05, a later analysis linked 15,000 to 20,000 TCR beta sequences to specific HLA alleles. For the cohort, immune exposure information was limited to CMV serostatus. In a later analysis, HLA-associated TCR beta chains showed more clonal expansion and lower generation probabilities than non-associated chains that were equally common. Most TCR sequences were observed very rarely across donors, whereas some public TCRs were present in many individuals. This cohort had only TCR beta chains sequenced, and the lack of alpha or paired-chain data limited which features could be detected. In both the original and validation cohorts, the classifier was reported to diagnose cytomegalovirus status with high specificity and sensitivity. Correlated functional status among segregating V segments might reflect linkage disequilibrium, but an unknown experimental factor could not be ruled out. Sequencing depth was assumed to be roughly uniform across donors in the presence/absence analyses, though that assumption may not hold. In vitro tests confirmed that a few of the cytomegalovirus-associated TCR beta chains recognize cytomegalovirus antigens. Most CMV-associated TCR beta chains appeared to be HLA-restricted in a later analysis, and the HLA associations seemed to be driven largely by CMV exposure. In a later genetic analysis, fewer N-insertions in productive TCRs were reported among donors in an Asian-associated ancestry cluster than the roughly 700-donor mean. The sequencing pipeline was judged likely to have produced a cluster of highly shared sequence variants as a technical artifact. A further reported finding was that TCR beta sequences accurately predicted the HLA-A and HLA-B alleles for most subjects in the first cohort. In a later analysis, several top co-occurrence clusters were reported to appear linked to parvovirus B19, influenza, CMV and Epstein-Barr virus. In an earlier analysis of under 600 of the donors, most TCR beta V segments were observed in productive rearrangements about 90% or about 30% of the time, broadly matching IMGT annotations. V-gene and J-gene trimming of TCR beta chains was associated with a missense DCLRE1C variant in a later genetic analysis, and the association was replicated in an independent cohort. The authors suggested that the approach could potentially be generalized to other disease states and immunological phenotypes. Because counts were too low, about 15 rarely observed V segments, including chromosome 9 orphons, were left out of the earlier analysis of approximately 500 of the donors. Strong co-occurrence of HLA alleles, especially DR and DQ, made assigning TCR associations to individual alleles difficult. In a later analysis, the rate of TCR association differed among HLA loci, with DRB1 alleles having the most associated TCRs and HLA-C alleles having the fewest.

CDR1 is given as SGHKS and CDR2 as YYEKEE, both from the germline V gene (reference sequence). There are 15 amino acids in the CDR3, from cysteine to phenylalanine inclusive. Only CDR3 DNA is held: 45 bases, read in frame from base 1. Library generation was performed with the immunoSEQ multiplex PCR assay. For the multiplex PCR, a mixture combining 60 forward primers for TCR Vbeta segments and 13 reverse primers for TCR Jbeta segments was used. The CDR3 region of rearranged TCR beta genes was amplified from genomic DNA with a multiplex PCR assay. The amplified TCR beta libraries were sequenced on the Illumina HiSeq System as 87-base-pair reads. As for the original processing: A later analysis counted some 80 million unique TCR beta chains across the 640 or so repertoires, and 10 million to 11 million of these chains were shared by at least two donors. To remove PCR and sequencing errors, raw reads were error-corrected and collapsed into unique sequences using a nearest-neighbor algorithm that merged closely related sequences. Alignment of CDR3 sequences to IMGT reference sequences was used to assign V, D and J gene segments. For a sequence to be retained, a match of at least six nucleotides to both a V gene segment and a J gene segment was required. A rearrangement counted as productive if the CDR3 had no stop codons and remained in frame with V and J, and every other rearrangement counted as non-productive. CDR3 was defined according to IMGT convention as the region running from the second conserved V-encoded cysteine to the conserved J-encoded phenylalanine. In an earlier analysis of around 570 of the donors, sequences lacking an unambiguous match to a single V gene segment were excluded. In an earlier analysis of 500 to 750 of the donors, V segments were called functional above 56.7% productive rearrangements and were called segregating when the between-donor standard deviation exceeded 5%. To diagnose cytomegalovirus status from the catalog of TCR beta chain sequences, a statistical classification framework was built. In a later analysis, V and J genes were assigned by comparing TCR nucleotide sequences against IMGT/GENE-DB human TR gene sequences. The TCRdist pipeline was used in a later analysis to assign CDR3 sequences and most-parsimonious VDJ recombination scenarios. In a later analysis, every TCR beta chain was defined by the combination of its CDR3 amino acid sequence and its V-gene family, and reads without a unique V-gene family were dropped. As a way to deal with suspected cross-contamination and a sequencing artifact, a later analysis dropped 640 or so nucleotide sequences that were highly shared and had low generation probability. In a later analysis, a clonal expansion index for each public chain was calculated from normalized within-repertoire ranks of inferred template counts. A later analysis computed generation probabilities with a VDJ recombination model fitted to out-of-frame rearrangements, and checked the results against IGoR. In a later analysis, TCR-TCR, TCR-HLA and TCR-CMV co-occurrence was scored with hypergeometric tests, and a repertoire-size bias correction was applied to TCR pairs. To estimate false discovery rates, a later analysis permuted the HLA or CMV assignments 20 times. A later analysis grouped co-occurring TCRs with DBSCAN, adding TCRdist sequence similarity when clustering within HLA-allele-positive subsets. Repertoires with fewer than 30,000 or more than 120,000 public chains were left out of co-occurrence clustering, as were roughly five repertoires with anomalous nucleotide sharing. The table comes from immuneACCESS by way of TCRdb, which keeps in-frame sequences with V and J called. Part of the clones is missing from these tables; in studies checked, under half for an unresolved V gene and the rest for unknown reasons. That table gives V, J and clone size, and the DNA gave D and trimming. In this sample the table shows roughly 130,000 clones, about 74% of which occur a single time. The ten biggest clones cover less than 7% of the sample.

In total, roughly 670 healthy bone marrow donors made up the cohort. Cohort members were all nominally healthy when sampled, although unrecorded immune exposures were likely present. The donor tested CMV seropositive, placing the donor among the 310 or so seropositive members of the cohort. A peripheral blood sample was provided by each donor, and peripheral blood mononuclear cells were used for TCR beta sequencing. The Qiagen DNeasy Blood Extraction Kit was used to extract genomic DNA from the blood cell samples. The TCR sequence derives from a woman aged 50 to 60 in good health and CMV-seropositive. The V gene is TRBV5-5 and the J gene is TRBJ2-2; TRBD1 is possibly the D segment (7 matching bases). Material: PBMCs. The CDR3 reads as follows: CSSSFLGGQSGELFF. The bases are TGTTCCAGCAGCTTTTTGGGGGGACAGTCCGGGGAGCTGTTTTTT.